This T cell receptor (beta chain) appears in the sequencing data of a study of blood T cell repertoires in COVID-19. Overall study context: Whether acute or convalescent, the COVID-19 samples came from the United States, Italy and Spain.

In Seattle, patients joined the study during active infection and were tracked longitudinally. Authors' data handling: Amplified reference gene primers provided the basis for estimating nucleated cell counts. Clones were read by immunoSEQ multiplex PCR, and TCRdb kept only the in-frame ones, dropping some. V, J and clone size reflect that table, while D and trimming were determined from the DNA. Of roughly 350,000 clones in the sample, more than 70% were seen once. Deletions cut 2 bases from V and 2 bases from J, with 10 bases between. Germline V gene lookup returns CDR1 MNHEY and CDR2 SMNVEV (reference sequence). The CDR3 runs 14 residues.

This chain uses TRBV27 with TRBJ2-7; D possibly corresponds to TRBD2 (6 bases). Material for sequencing was peripheral blood. This sequence originates from a woman in her thirties with COVID-19, enrolled during active disease. The CDR3 DNA is TGTGCCAGCAGTTTAGGCGGGAAACCCTACGAGCAGTACTTC. This sequence encodes CASSLGGKPYEQYF.